This entry features one TCR beta chain sequence. Using immunoSEQ multiplex PCR, the repertoire was profiled, and TCRdb retains in-frame clones only, with some absent. In the table there are around 150,000 clones, about 90% of which are singletons. The data were taken from a study of blood T cell repertoires in COVID-19. Trimming shortened V by 3 bases and J by 2 bases, and 9 bases separated the two germline ends. The CDR3 is 14 amino acids. Looked up from germline, CDR1 is SGHRS and CDR2 is YFSETQ. Material for sequencing was peripheral blood. This chain uses TRBV5-1 with TRBJ2-1; TRBD2 might be the D (5 bases). This TCR was sampled from a man between 25 and 39 years old with COVID-19, enrolled during active disease. CDR3 bases: TGCGCCAGCAGCTCAGGAGGACCCTACAATGAGCAGTTCTTC. It translates to CASSSGGPYNEQFF. The whole variable domain, remainder taken from reference TRBV5-1 and TRBJ2-1, is KAGVTQTPRYLIKTRGQQVTLSCSPISGHRSVSWYQQTPGQGLQFLFEYFSETQRNKGNFPGRFSGRQFSNSRSEMNVSTLELGDSALYLCASSSGGPYNEQFFGPGTRLTVL.